Shown below are 24 T cell receptor beta chains from a single sample sequenced in a study of vaccination and CD4 T cells after COVID-19. Sequenced with the Oncomine TCR Beta short-read assay was DNA taken from cultured CD4+ T cells. TCRdb re-derived calls from the PCR reads in MiXCR, one entry per CDR3 protein. The sample shows more than 1,500 distinct CDR3 sequences, 70% to 80% of them seen only once. No antigen is known for these receptors. Treatment defined: approximately nine-day PBMC culture with coronavirus spike peptide pools or control peptides (ViraFEST assay). The specimen comprised CD4+ T cells from blood, cultured in vitro, sampled after SARS-CoV-2 vaccination. The origin of the receptors is a human donor who had recovered from COVID-19.

This chain connects TRBV19 to TRBJ1-6; TRBD1 matches 11 bases. The germline CDR1 and CDR2 sequences are LNHDA and SQIVND (reference sequence). The CDR3 runs 16 residues. V lost 6 bases and J lost 4; bases outside the gene matches: 5. The CDR3 loop is CASRKGTGGYNSPLHF. CDR3 coding DNA: TGTGCCAGTAGGAAAGGGACAGGGGGATATAATTCACCCCTCCACTTT.

The rearrangement joins TRBV20-1 to TRBJ2-3; 8 bases are a match to TRBD1. V lost 5 bases to trimming and J lost 1 base; unmatched junction nucleotides: 5. The V gene's germline CDR1 is DFQATT and CDR2 SNEGSKA (reference sequence). The CDR3 loop spans 14 amino acids. Here the CDR3 DNA reads TGCAGTGCTCCAGGGGGCGCCGGCACAGATACGCAGTATTTT. Its translation: CSAPGGAGTDTQYF.

The gene calls are TRBV5-4 and TRBJ1-5, with TRBD1 matching 7 bases. Trimming at V came to 3 bases and at J to 3 bases, leaving 3 bases not matched to a gene. The CDR3 length is 14 residues. CDR1 SGHNT and CDR2 YYREEE come from the germline V gene (reference sequence). Here the CDR3 reads CASSSDRSNQPQHF. The CDR3 DNA is TGTGCCAGCAGCTCGGACAGGTCCAATCAGCCCCAGCATTTT. Filled out from reference TRBV5-4 and TRBJ1-5, the complete variable domain reads ETGVTQSPTHLIKTRGQQVTLRCSSQSGHNTVSWYQQALGQGPQFIFQYYREEENGRGNFPPRFSGLQFPNYSSELNVNALELDDSALYLCASSSDRSNQPQHFGDGTRLSIL.

This clonotype is termed hyperexpanded. The rearrangement links TRBV7-8 to TRBJ1-2; D is ambiguous. Germline V gives CDR1 SGHVS, CDR2 FQNEAQ. V lost 2 bases to trimming and J lost 2 bases, with 9 bases between them. The CDR3 totals 14 residues. The CDR3 here is CASSLTSANYGYTF. CDR3 coding DNA: TGTGCCAGCAGCTTAACTTCGGCAAACTATGGCTACACCTTC.

The rearrangement joins TRBV20-1 to TRBJ2-3, with D perhaps TRBD1 or TRBD2 (5 bases each). Germline CDR1 DFQATT, CDR2 SNEGSKA (reference sequence). Trimming took off 6 bases at V and 0 bases at J, with 13 bases between the two ends. CDR3 length: 14 amino acids. CDR3 sequence (DNA): TGCAGTGCCTGGGGCCGGGATAGCACAGATACGCAGTATTTT. This sequence encodes CSAWGRDSTDTQYF.

The chain uses TRBV20-1 and TRBJ2-3, with TRBD2 matching 8 bases. The CDR3 is 15 amino acids. The germline gives CDR1 DFQATT, CDR2 SNEGSKA (reference sequence). V shed 0 bases, J shed 2 bases, and the junction held 4 bases outside the gene matches. DNA of the CDR3: TGCAGTGCTAGAGAGAGCGGGGGCTCCACAGATACGCAGTATTTT. Protein product: CSARESGGSTDTQYF.

The chain carries TRBV7-2 and TRBJ1-6; the D is unclear. V was shortened by 4 bases and J by 9 bases, with 13 bases between the two germline ends. CDR3 length equals 14 residues. Germline V CDR1 and CDR2: SGHTA, FQGNSA. The CDR3 coding sequence is TGTGCCAGCAGCTCCGGTCCGGGGAGTTCACCCCTCCACTTT. It codes for CASSSGPGSSPLHF.

This clonotype was counted only a few times. The chain has TRBV7-2 and TRBJ2-7; maybe TRBD1 (6 bases). The CDR3 runs to 14 residues. The V gene's germline CDR1 is SGHTA and CDR2 FQGNSA. Trimming removed 5 bases at V and 1 base at J, with 12 bases between. The DNA of the CDR3 is TGTGCCAGCAGCCCCAGCAGGGGTTCCTACGAGCAGTACTTC. It translates to CASSPSRGSYEQYF.

This chain uses TRBV10-1 with TRBJ2-1; 13 bases agree with TRBD2. This CDR3 comprises 17 residues. Germline trimming cut 0 bases from V and 7 bases from J; bases unmatched to any gene: 6. Germline-derived CDR1 and CDR2 are WNHNN and SYGVQD (reference sequence). CDR3 in DNA: TGCGCCAGCAGTGAGTCGACGACTAGCGGGAGGCGGAATGAGCAGTTCTTC. Its translation is CASSESTTSGRRNEQFF.

The V gene is TRBV28, the J gene TRBJ2-7, with 8 nucleotides matching TRBD1. The V gene end was trimmed by 5 bases and the J gene end by 6 bases; junction bases not matched to a gene: 12. This CDR3 has 15 residues. From germline, CDR1 is MDHEN and CDR2 SYDVKM. The CDR3 coding sequence is TGTGCCAGCAGTGGCGTGGGACAGGTCAAGGCCGAGCAGTACTTC. It specifies CASSGVGQVKAEQYF.

This clonotype is judged large (0.1 to 1%). The chain is built from TRBV7-9 and TRBJ1-2, with TRBD1 matching 7 bases. The germline V gene encodes CDR1 SEHNR and CDR2 FQNEAQ (reference sequence). The CDR3 loop spans 15 amino acids. V lost 5 bases to trimming and J lost 13 bases; unmatched junction nucleotides: 19. CDR3 amino acids: CASSADGTAEKGRTF. The DNA for the CDR3 is TGTGCCAGCAGCGCAGACGGGACAGCCGAGAAAGGGCGCACCTTC.

By sample share, this clonotype is medium-sized. The rearrangement joins TRBV20-1 to TRBJ2-7; tentatively, D is TRBD2 (6 bases). Trimming left V 4 bases short and J 1 base short, with 20 bases between. Per the germline V gene, CDR1 is DFQATT and CDR2 is SNEGSKA (reference sequence). This CDR3 comprises 16 residues. The CDR3 region has the DNA TGCAGTGCTACACCCGGGGGATCGAGGGGTTCCTACGAGCAGTACTTC. This sequence encodes CSATPGGSRGSYEQYF.

This rearrangement joins TRBV10-2 to TRBJ1-5, with D possibly being TRBD1 (6 bases). CDR3 size: 15 residues. Germline CDR1 reads WSHSY; CDR2 reads SAAADI. The germline V and J ends were trimmed by 2 bases and 3 bases, with 11 bases remaining between them. This CDR3 is CASSEGGDNNQPQHF. For the CDR3, the DNA is TGCGCCAGCAGTGAGGGGGGGGACAACAATCAGCCCCAGCATTTT.

J is TRBJ1-1 and V is TRBV10-3; a possible D gene is TRBD1 (6 bases). V lost 2 bases, J lost 6 bases, and 10 bases lay in between. The CDR3 runs to 13 residues. Germline V lookup: CDR1 ENHRY, CDR2 SYGVKD. In DNA form, the CDR3 reads TGTGCCATCAGTGAGGGGGACATCCCTGAAGCTTTCTTT. This translates into CAISEGDIPEAFF.

The chain couples TRBV5-1 to TRBJ2-7, with D possibly matching TRBD1 (6 bases). The CDR3 contains 14 residues. Deletions cut 0 bases from V and 4 bases from J, with 11 bases between. Per the germline V gene, CDR1 is SGHRS and CDR2 is YFSETQ. The CDR3 DNA sequence: TGCGCCAGCAGCTTGGGACAGGACCGATACGAGCAGTACTTC. Translated, it gives CASSLGQDRYEQYF.

This clonotype qualifies as large (0.1 to 1%). The rearrangement links TRBV30 to TRBJ1-2, with D possibly matching TRBD1 (6 bases). Trimming pared 2 bases from V and 6 bases from J, leaving 22 bases between. The germline gives CDR1 GTSNPN, CDR2 SVGIG (reference sequence). This CDR3 is 16 amino acids long. The CDR3 nucleotides are TGTGCCTGGAGTAAAAGGTTTGGAGGGGGGCTACATGGCTACACCTTC. Its translation: CAWSKRFGGGLHGYTF. Full variable domain (rest looked up from reference TRBV30 and TRBJ1-2): SQTIHQWPATLVQPVGSPLSLECTVEGTSNPNLYWYRQAAGRGLQLLFYSVGIGQISSEVPQNLSASRPQDRQFILSSKKLLLSDSGFYLCAWSKRFGGGLHGYTFGSGTRLTVV.

This clonotype turned up a few times. This chain joins TRBV6-1 and TRBJ1-5; tentative D call: TRBD1 (5 bases). Germline lookup yields CDR1 MNHNS and CDR2 SASEGT. This CDR3 has 13 amino acids. Trimming shortened V by 2 bases and J by 7 bases, and 9 bases separated the two germline ends. The DNA for the CDR3 is TGTGCCAGCAGTGAACAGGGATGGCAGCCCCAGCATTTT. Translated, it gives CASSEQGWQPQHF.

In DNA, the CDR3 is TGTGCCAGCAGCGACGGGTCACCGATCTATGGCTACACCTTC. Amino acid sequence: CASSDGSPIYGYTF. This rearrangement joins TRBV6-2 or TRBV6-3 to TRBJ1-2; no definite D call. Germline-derived CDR1 and CDR2 are MNHEY and SVGEGT. Trimming took off 6 bases at V and 4 bases at J, with 15 bases between the two ends. The CDR3 is 14 amino acids.

This sequence joins TRBV7-2 and TRBJ1-1; 12 nucleotides align to TRBD1. Trimming at V came to 5 bases and at J to 5 bases, leaving 3 bases not matched to a gene. The CDR3 is made up of 14 amino acids. Germline lookup yields CDR1 SGHTA and CDR2 FQGNSA. The CDR3 DNA is TGTGCCAGCAGCCCGGGACAGGGGGCGACTGAAGCTTTCTTT. Its protein product is CASSPGQGATEAFF.

The V gene is TRBV7-2, the J gene TRBJ1-1, with a weak D call TRBD1 (6 bases). The CDR3 totals 14 residues. Germline assignment: CDR1 SGHTA and CDR2 FQGNSA. Between the trimmed V and J ends, which lost 3 bases and 2 bases, there was a span of 10 bases. The CDR3 nucleotides are TGTGCCAGCAGCTTCAGGGGAAGTAACACTGAAGCTTTCTTT. Amino acids: CASSFRGSNTEAFF.

The genes are TRBV20-1 and TRBJ2-7, with TRBD1 matching 8 bases. With 5 bases clipped from V and 7 bases from J, the junction kept 10 bases outside the gene matches. CDR3 length: 13 amino acids. CDR1 DFQATT and CDR2 SNEGSKA come from the germline V gene (reference sequence). The CDR3 is CSASTGVGGEQYF. CDR3 nucleotides: TGCAGTGCTTCGACAGGGGTTGGAGGGGAGCAGTACTTC.

The rearrangement uses TRBV7-3 and TRBJ2-2, with D possibly being TRBD2 (6 bases). The germline CDR1 and CDR2 sequences are SGHTA and FQGTGA. Trimming stripped 7 bases from V and 7 bases from J, with 16 bases between. The CDR3 runs to 14 residues. This chain's CDR3 is CASTVGSGYGELFF. The CDR3 coding sequence is TGTGCCAGCACCGTCGGGAGCGGGTACGGGGAGCTGTTTTTT. The variable domain in full, with the rest retrieved from reference TRBV7-3 and TRBJ2-2, is GAGVSQTPSNKVTEKGKYVELRCDPISGHTALYWYRQSLGQGPEFLIYFQGTGAADDSGLPNDRFFAVRPEGSVSTLKIQRTERGDSAVYLCASTVGSGYGELFFGEGSRLTVL.

V is TRBV24-1 and J is TRBJ1-5; no definite D call. The V end was cut by 3 bases, the J end by 6 bases, with 5 bases between. Germline V lookup: CDR1 KGHDR, CDR2 SFDVKD. This CDR3 has 12 residues. As DNA, the CDR3 is TGTGCCACCAGTGATCCGGGTCAGCCCCAGCATTTT. It codes for CATSDPGQPQHF.

The V call is TRBV20-1, the J call TRBJ1-6; D unclear. The V end was cut by 6 bases, the J end by 0 bases, with 21 bases between. This CDR3 comprises 18 residues. CDR1 DFQATT and CDR2 SNEGSKA come from the germline V gene (reference sequence). The CDR3 coding sequence is TGCAGTGCCGCAGGACGTCTTGCCGCGAGCTCCTATAATTCACCCCTCCACTTT. It specifies CSAAGRLAASSYNSPLHF.